What follows are 20 T cell receptor beta chains derived from one specimen sequenced in a study of pediatric ulcerative colitis. The protocol was immunoSEQ multiplex PCR, while the TCRdb copy is restricted to in-frame clones and leaves out a portion. The table lists roughly 16,000 clones, around 80% of them singletons. One to two pinch biopsies were taken from the rectum during colonoscopy. The sequenced sample was gut tissue. The receptors stem from a boy younger than 18 who was a control in a study of pediatric ulcerative colitis.

This clone appeared a few times. The chain recombines TRBV27 with TRBJ1-2, with 8 bases aligning to TRBD1. The V segment lost 5 bases and the J segment 0 bases; nucleotides outside the gene matches: 11. CDR1 MNHEY and CDR2 SMNVEV come from the germline V gene (reference sequence). The CDR3 totals 17 residues. The CDR3 protein is CASSRYGTGLANYGYTF. The DNA of the CDR3 is TGTGCCAGCAGTCGGTACGGGACAGGATTAGCTAACTATGGCTACACCTTC.

This clone was detected once. The chain has TRBV7-2 and TRBJ1-4, with 8 bases that match TRBD1. The CDR3 runs to 14 residues. V shed 5 bases, J shed 3 bases, and the junction held 2 bases outside the gene matches. CDR1 and CDR2 (germline): SGHTA, FQGNSA. The chain's CDR3 is CASSPGQANEKLFF. CDR3 DNA sequence: TGTGCCAGCAGCCCGGGACAGGCTAATGAAAAACTGTTTTTT.

This clone was picked up one time. The V gene is TRBV18, the J gene TRBJ2-2; no clear D gene. CDR1 and CDR2 from the germline V gene are KGHSH and LQKENI. V lost 6 bases, J lost 0 bases, and 14 bases lay in between. The length of the CDR3 is 16 residues. The CDR3 loop is CASSQRRWSNTGELFF. The CDR3 DNA reads TGTGCCAGCTCTCAACGACGGTGGTCGAACACCGGGGAGCTGTTTTTT.

The CDR3 loop reads CASSDRGRADTQYF. The CDR3 coding sequence is TGCGCCAGCAGCGACAGGGGGCGCGCAGATACGCAGTATTTT. This chain links TRBV4-1 with TRBJ2-3; 10 nucleotides line up with TRBD1. The CDR3 loop spans 14 amino acids. Trimming cost V 5 bases and J 4 bases; bases outside gene matches: 3. Germline lookup yields CDR1 MGHRA and CDR2 YSYEKL.

The rearrangement uses TRBV28 and TRBJ2-3, with D maybe TRBD2 (6 bases). CDR3 size: 14 residues. Trimming removed 2 bases from V and 7 bases from J, with 13 bases in between. Germline CDR1 reads MDHEN; CDR2 reads SYDVKM. The CDR3 bases are TGTGCCAGCAGTTTAAGTGAGGGCGGGAATACGCAGTATTTT. Protein sequence: CASSLSEGGNTQYF.

The J gene is TRBJ1-5, the V gene TRBV19; a possible D gene is TRBD1 (6 bases). CDR1 is LNHDA and CDR2 is SQIVND in the germline V gene (reference sequence). Trimming took off 5 bases at V and 0 bases at J, with 11 bases between the two ends. The CDR3 covers 15 residues. CDR3 nucleotide sequence: TGTGCCAGTAGTTCGAGGACAGATAGCAATCAGCCCCAGCATTTT. Protein sequence: CASSSRTDSNQPQHF.

The V and J genes are TRBV28 and TRBJ1-5, with unresolved D. CDR1 and CDR2 (germline): MDHEN, SYDVKM. Trimming cost V 8 bases and J 0 bases, with 8 bases left between them. The CDR3 sequence is 13 residues long. In DNA, the CDR3 is TGTGCCAGCTACAGTGATAGCAATCAGCCCCAGCATTTT. It specifies CASYSDSNQPQHF.

The chain carries TRBV19 and TRBJ1-1; weak D call: TRBD1 (5 bases). This CDR3 is 13 amino acids long. V was cut by 3 bases and J by 3 bases, with 8 bases left in between. Germline CDR1 reads LNHDA; CDR2 reads SQIVND (reference sequence). CDR3 DNA: TGTGCCAGTAGTATCTCCAGGGACACTGAAGCTTTCTTT. It translates to CASSISRDTEAFF.

In this sample, this clone turned up once. The chain carries TRBV7-2 and TRBJ2-7, with D uncertain. Germline CDR1 and CDR2: SGHTA and FQGNSA. This CDR3 spans 15 amino acids. V was pared by 1 base and J by 3 bases, with 13 bases between. The CDR3 here is CASSLGLTANYEQYF. CDR3 coding DNA: TGTGCCAGCAGCTTAGGGCTTACGGCAAACTACGAGCAGTACTTC.

This chain connects TRBV7-8 to TRBJ2-5, with a weak D call TRBD1 (6 bases). Germline values: CDR1 SGHVS, CDR2 FQNEAQ. This CDR3 contains 14 residues. V lost 5 bases and J lost 0, with 10 bases in between. This CDR3 is CASSTQGYQETQYF. In DNA, the CDR3 is TGTGCCAGCAGCACGCAGGGGTACCAAGAGACCCAGTACTTC.

J is TRBJ1-6 and V is TRBV9; D is ambiguous. This CDR3 comprises 14 residues. V was shortened by 0 bases and J by 7 bases, with 8 bases between the two germline ends. Germline CDR1 is SGDLS and CDR2 is YYNGEE. The CDR3 here is CASSVEQSNSPLHF. CDR3 DNA: TGTGCCAGCAGCGTAGAACAGTCAAATTCACCCCTCCACTTT.

This chain connects TRBV5-1 to TRBJ2-1; 7 bases align to TRBD2. Germline V gene lookup returns CDR1 SGHRS and CDR2 YFSETQ. Losses at the gene ends were 4 bases for V and 10 bases for J; bases not matched to a gene: 17. This CDR3 spans 16 amino acids. The CDR3 here is CASSPTLVGGGKEQFF. In DNA, the CDR3 is TGCGCCAGCAGCCCGACCCTGGTGGGGGGAGGGAAAGAGCAGTTCTTC.

The chain links TRBV7-2 to TRBJ1-2, with a possible D match to TRBD1 (5 bases). The germline V and J ends were trimmed by 3 bases and 2 bases, with 10 bases remaining between them. This CDR3 has 14 amino acids. Per germline, CDR1 SGHTA and CDR2 FQGNSA. Written as DNA, the CDR3 is TGTGCCAGCAGCTTTGGGGGTGAGAACTATGGCTACACCTTC. Its translation: CASSFGGENYGYTF.

The rearrangement links TRBV9 to TRBJ2-5; D remains unclear. V lost 4 bases and J lost 5, with 12 bases in between. CDR1 is SGDLS and CDR2 is YYNGEE in the germline V gene. The CDR3 spans 13 residues. The CDR3, as DNA: TGTGCCAGCAGCCCTACGACGCGGGAGACCCAGTACTTC. Amino acids: CASSPTTRETQYF.

The chain combines TRBV30 with TRBJ1-6, with D tentatively TRBD1 (6 bases). The CDR3 contains 14 residues. Trimming shortened V by 5 bases and J by 5 bases, and 13 bases separated the two germline ends. Germline V gene data show CDR1 as GTSNPN and CDR2 as SVGIG (reference sequence). DNA for the CDR3: TGTGCCTGGTCCCTAAGGGGGGATAATTCACCCCTCCACTTT. Translated, it gives CAWSLRGDNSPLHF.

The chain uses TRBV6-5 and TRBJ1-5; the D is unclear. Germline V gene data show CDR1 as MNHEY and CDR2 as SVGAGI. The V gene lost 5 bases and the J gene lost 5 bases, with 10 bases spanning the gap. CDR3 length equals 13 residues. CDR3 amino acids: CASSRRGDQPQHF. The CDR3 DNA sequence: TGTGCCAGCAGTCGGCGGGGAGATCAGCCCCAGCATTTT.

This clone was observed once. J is TRBJ1-2 and V is TRBV7-3, with 8 bases fitting TRBD1. The V gene end was trimmed by 5 bases and the J gene end by 3 bases; junction bases not matched to a gene: 14. The CDR3 is 17 amino acids. Germline V lookup: CDR1 SGHTA, CDR2 FQGTGA. The CDR3 loop reads CASSPWGGTGGDYGYTF. The DNA of the CDR3 is TGTGCCAGCAGCCCCTGGGGAGGAACAGGGGGAGACTATGGCTACACCTTC.

The gene calls are TRBV18 and TRBJ1-1; possibly TRBD1 for D (5 bases). V was clipped by 3 bases and J by 7 bases, with 12 bases between them. The CDR3 has 13 residues. Germline-derived CDR1 and CDR2 are KGHSH and LQKENI. CDR3 in amino acids: CASSPQGDGEAFF. CDR3 DNA: TGTGCCAGCTCACCCCAGGGAGACGGTGAAGCTTTCTTT. The full variable domain, in which reference TRBV18 and TRBJ1-1 provide the parts outside the CDR3, is NAGVMQNPRHLVRRRGQEARLRCSPMKGHSHVYWYRQLPEEGLKFMVYLQKENIIDESGMPKERFSAEFPKEGPSILRIQQVVRGDSAAYFCASSPQGDGEAFFGQGTRLTVV.

V gene TRBV29-1 combines with J gene TRBJ1-2, with 9 nucleotides matching TRBD1. Trimming cost V 5 bases and J 0 bases; bases outside gene matches: 7. CDR1 and CDR2 from the germline V gene are SQVTM and ANQGSEA. The CDR3 extends over 15 amino acids. CDR3 sequence reads: CSVPNRDRANYGYTF. CDR3 DNA sequence: TGCAGCGTTCCCAACCGGGACAGGGCTAACTATGGCTACACCTTC.

The chain is built from TRBV6-1 and TRBJ2-7; 7 nucleotides line up with TRBD1. This CDR3 spans 14 amino acids. The V gene end was trimmed by 8 bases and the J gene end by 5 bases; junction bases not matched to a gene: 12. The germline gives CDR1 MNHNS, CDR2 SASEGT. This chain's CDR3 is CASDPRQGLDEQYF. The CDR3 region has the DNA TGTGCCAGCGATCCACGACAGGGCTTGGACGAGCAGTACTTC.